A single sample is the source of the 29 T cell receptor beta chains below, sequenced in a study of T cells in Graves' hyperthyroidism and ophthalmopathy. RNA transcripts provided the source from which TCR beta CDR3 regions were amplified. Primed by the HTBI set, a first-round RT-PCR was run on the TCR CDR3. TCRdb redid the calling of the multiplex PCR reads with MiXCR, one entry per CDR3 protein. The sample shows fewer than 750,000 distinct CDR3 sequences, around 15% of them seen only once. The material sequenced was blood. These receptors all stem from a woman aged 45-65 years with Graves' ophthalmopathy.

This clonotype was found many times. CDR3 amino acids: CASSHSGTGGLEQYF. CDR3 in DNA: TGTGCCAGCAGCCACTCCGGGACAGGGGGCCTCGAGCAGTACTTC. The chain joins TRBV3-1 to TRBJ2-7, with 12 bases identical to TRBD1. The CDR3 has 15 residues. The J segment lost 6 bases and the V segment lost 3 bases, leaving 6 bases of the junction unmatched. Germline CDR1 LGHDT, CDR2 YNNKEL (reference sequence).

This clonotype was detected many times. The chain employs TRBV7-3 and TRBJ2-1, with a tentative D call TRBD2 (5 bases). The germline V and J ends were trimmed by 2 bases and 8 bases, with 10 bases remaining between them. The germline V gene encodes CDR1 SGHTA and CDR2 FQGTGA. The CDR3 totals 13 residues. Here the CDR3 DNA reads TGTGCCAGCAGCTTAGTCGGGATAGATGAGCAGTTCTTC. This gives the protein CASSLVGIDEQFF.

This clonotype was counted at least ten times. The V gene is TRBV11-2, the J gene TRBJ2-7; the match to TRBD1 covers 9 bases. This CDR3 has 15 amino acids. V shed 4 bases, J shed 1 base, and the junction held 5 bases outside the gene matches. Germline CDR1 SGHAT, CDR2 FQNNGV. The CDR3 sequence is CASSSWDRASYEQYF. The DNA of the CDR3 is TGTGCCAGCAGCTCATGGGACAGGGCTTCCTACGAGCAGTACTTC.

At least ten counts were recorded for this clonotype. The rearrangement joins TRBV3-1 to TRBJ2-3; a weak D match, TRBD2 (6 bases). The germline V and J ends were trimmed by 5 bases and 0 bases, with 18 bases remaining between them. CDR1 LGHDT and CDR2 YNNKEL come from the germline V gene (reference sequence). There are 17 residues in the CDR3. The CDR3 spells CASSNYIAASSTDTQYF. CDR3 nucleotides: TGTGCCAGCAGCAACTACATAGCGGCCAGTAGCACAGATACGCAGTATTTT.

This clonotype showed up just a few times. A clone one base away is much larger, so this may be a read error. The chain has TRBV7-2 and TRBJ2-3; D not resolved. Germline assignment: CDR1 SGHTA and CDR2 FQGNSA. The CDR3 covers 16 residues. V dropped 5 bases and J dropped 0 bases, with 15 bases sitting between them. In DNA, the CDR3 is TGTGCCAGCAGCCCCTCCCGCGCCCTGAGCACAGATACGCAGTATTTT. This codes for CASSPSRALSTDTQYF. Combining the CDR3 with reference TRBV7-2 and TRBJ2-3 gives the whole variable domain GAGVSQSPSNKVTEKGKDVELRCDPISGHTALYWYRQSLGQGLEFLIYFQGNSAPDKSGLPSDRFSAERTGGSVSTLTIQRTQQEDSAVYLCASSPSRALSTDTQYFGPGTRLTVL.

This clonotype was recorded many times. CDR3 nucleotides: TGCAGTGCTAGCGTCAGACAGGGCTACGAGCAGTACTTC. It encodes CSASVRQGYEQYF. The chain uses TRBV20-1 and TRBJ2-7; 7 bases line up with TRBD1. The germline V gene encodes CDR1 DFQATT and CDR2 SNEGSKA (reference sequence). V lost 3 bases and J lost 3; bases outside the gene matches: 5. The CDR3 sequence is 13 residues long.

This clonotype has a count of ten or more. The gene calls are TRBV4-3 and TRBJ2-7; D ambiguous. The CDR3 extends over 14 amino acids. Germline CDR1 is LGHNA and CDR2 is YSLEER. V lost 0 bases and J lost 6, with 12 bases in between. CDR3 nucleotides: TGCGCCAGCAGCCAAGATCTGAGGCCTGGCGAGCAGTACTTC. Translation gives CASSQDLRPGEQYF.

This clonotype was seen ten or more times. The V call is TRBV7-2, the J call TRBJ2-5, with 8 bases lining up with TRBD2. Germline loops: CDR1 SGHTA, CDR2 FQGNSA. This CDR3 region has 16 residues. Trimming took 0 bases from V and 0 from J; bases not matched to a gene: 3. The CDR3 loop is CASSLAGGRNQETQYF. The CDR3, as DNA: TGTGCCAGCAGCTTAGCTGGCGGGAGGAACCAAGAGACCCAGTACTTC.

Ten or more counts support this clonotype. This chain uses TRBV20-1 with TRBJ1-6; 9 bases are a match to TRBD1. Germline-derived CDR1 and CDR2 are DFQATT and SNEGSKA (reference sequence). The CDR3 runs to 13 residues. Trimming cost V 2 bases and J 10 bases; bases outside gene matches: 3. DNA of the CDR3: TGCAGTGCTAGAACAGGGGGCCCCTCACCCCTCCACTTT. This sequence encodes CSARTGGPSPLHF.

As DNA, the CDR3 is TGTGCCAGCAGCCAACCCAGACAGAAGCGAGAGGGCCCCACAGATACGCAGTATTTT. Encoded protein: CASSQPRQKREGPTDTQYF. This sequence joins TRBV14 and TRBJ2-3; either TRBD1 or TRBD2 may supply D (5 bases each). Germline V lookup: CDR1 SGHDN, CDR2 FVKESK. The ends were cut back, 2 bases at V and 2 bases at J, with 23 bases in the middle. The length of the CDR3 is 19 residues.

The CDR3 protein is CASSLEGPLSYNEQFF. CDR3 DNA: TGCGCCAGCAGCTTGGAGGGTCCCCTATCCTACAATGAGCAGTTCTTC. The J gene is TRBJ2-1, the V gene TRBV5-1, with D unclear. CDR3 length: 16 amino acids. Germline V gene sequence: CDR1 SGHRS, CDR2 YFSETQ. Trimming removed 0 bases from V and 1 base from J, with 11 bases in between.

The genes are TRBV10-3 and TRBJ2-7; 11 bases match TRBD2. This CDR3 spans 16 amino acids. Germline V CDR1 and CDR2: ENHRY, SYGVKD. V lost 4 bases, J lost 0 bases, and 5 bases stayed unmatched. CDR3: CAISAGLADDSYEQYF. The DNA for the CDR3 is TGTGCCATCAGTGCGGGACTAGCGGACGACTCCTACGAGCAGTACTTC.

A word on this clonotype: This may arise from a read error, as a much more abundant clone is one base away. V and J are TRBV2 and TRBJ2-5; D may be TRBD1 or TRBD2 (6 bases each). This CDR3 region has 16 residues. Germline V lookup: CDR1 SNHLY, CDR2 FYNNEI. Deletions cut 6 bases from V and 5 bases from J, with 22 bases between. The CDR3 DNA reads TGTGCCAGCAGCAAACTCCCCCGGGGGCCCTCCGAGACCCAGTACTTC. Translation: CASSKLPRGPSETQYF.

This clonotype has a count of ten or more. The chain uses TRBV7-8 and TRBJ2-5; tentatively, D is TRBD2 (6 bases). V shed 3 bases and J shed 4 bases, with 18 bases lying between them. CDR3 size: 16 residues. Germline values: CDR1 SGHVS, CDR2 FQNEAQ. The CDR3 coding sequence is TGTGCCAGCAGCTTGGGGGGTGTAGGGAGGAGAGAGACCCAGTACTTC. Its protein is CASSLGGVGRRETQYF.

V and J are TRBV18 and TRBJ2-7; a weak D match, TRBD2 (5 bases). Trimming took 8 bases from V and 1 from J, leaving 15 bases between them. Germline lookup yields CDR1 KGHSH and CDR2 LQKENI. CDR3 length: 14 residues. Here the CDR3 reads CASLVRGGSYEQYF. CDR3 coding DNA: TGTGCCAGCCTAGTTAGAGGAGGATCCTACGAGCAGTACTTC.

This clonotype was counted ten times or more. The V gene is TRBV5-1, the J gene TRBJ2-5, with 8 positions matching TRBD1. This CDR3 region has 14 residues. V shed 4 bases, J shed 5 bases, and the junction held 7 bases outside the gene matches. Germline V gene lookup returns CDR1 SGHRS and CDR2 YFSETQ. As DNA, the CDR3 is TGCGCCAGCAGCCCGACAGGGGCGGGGGAGACCCAGTACTTC. It specifies CASSPTGAGETQYF.

This chain connects TRBV29-1 to TRBJ2-1; the match to TRBD2 covers 14 bases. The CDR3 has 16 residues. The germline gives CDR1 SQVTM, CDR2 ANQGSEA. V was clipped by 1 base and J by 2 bases; unmatched bases: 1. In nucleotides, the CDR3 is TGCAGCGTTGAAGGACTAGCGGGAGGGGCCTACAATGAGCAGTTCTTC. Translation gives CSVEGLAGGAYNEQFF.

The chain joins TRBV7-3 to TRBJ2-3; 12 bases are a match to TRBD2. V was pared by 2 bases and J by 1 base, with 7 bases of the junction left unmatched. The germline V gene has CDR1 SGHTA and CDR2 FQGTGA. The CDR3 is 18 residues long. The CDR3 DNA reads TGTGCCAGCAGCTTACTTCCGGGACTAGCGGGTGGCACAGATACGCAGTATTTT. Translation: CASSLLPGLAGGTDTQYF.

As for this clonotype: This sequence may be a read error, since a much larger clone differs from it by one base. The chain employs TRBV28 and TRBJ2-4, with D maybe TRBD1 (6 bases). CDR3 length equals 14 residues. CDR1 and CDR2 from the germline V gene are MDHEN and SYDVKM. DNA for the CDR3: TGTACCAGCAGTTGGACAGTATCTGCTGACATTCAGTACTTC. Residues: CTSSWTVSADIQYF.

In this sample, this clonotype turned up many times. The V and J genes are TRBV9 and TRBJ1-5, with D perhaps TRBD1 (5 bases). The CDR3 loop spans 15 amino acids. V dropped 2 bases and J dropped 4 bases, with 13 bases sitting between them. The germline CDR1 and CDR2 sequences are SGDLS and YYNGEE. In DNA form, the CDR3 reads TGTGCCAGCAGCGTGGGGCAGGGAGAGAATCAGCCCCAGCATTTT. This gives the protein CASSVGQGENQPQHF.

This chain connects TRBV30 to TRBJ1-3, with D possibly being TRBD1 (5 bases). Trimming removed 4 bases from V and 4 bases from J, with 17 bases in between. Looked up from germline, CDR1 is GTSNPN and CDR2 is SVGIG (reference sequence). The CDR3 contains 15 residues. The CDR3 DNA reads as TGTGCCTGGAACCGGGACGTCGGGATCGGAAACACCATATATTTT. Protein sequence: CAWNRDVGIGNTIYF. The full variable domain, in which reference TRBV30 and TRBJ1-3 provide the parts outside the CDR3, is SQTIHQWPATLVQPVGSPLSLECTVEGTSNPNLYWYRQAAGRGLQLLFYSVGIGQISSEVPQNLSASRPQDRQFILSSKKLLLSDSGFYLCAWNRDVGIGNTIYFGEGSWLTVV.

This clonotype was observed at least ten times. V gene TRBV30 combines with J gene TRBJ2-3; 10 positions match TRBD2. With V trimmed by 4 bases and J by 4 bases, 5 bases remained unmatched. This CDR3 contains 14 residues. Germline CDR1 and CDR2: GTSNPN and SVGIG (reference sequence). CDR3 DNA sequence: TGTGCCTGGATGGCTAGCGGGAGATCAGATACGCAGTATTTT. As protein: CAWMASGRSDTQYF.

The gene calls are TRBV19 and TRBJ1-1, with D unresolved. From germline, CDR1 is LNHDA and CDR2 SQIVND (reference sequence). The CDR3 is 12 residues long. V shed 7 bases and J shed 4 bases, with 10 bases lying between them. The CDR3, as DNA: TGTGCCAGTACGCGTGTCGGCACTGAAGCTTTCTTT. Encoded protein: CASTRVGTEAFF.

This sequence joins TRBV12-3 or TRBV12-4 and TRBJ2-1; D is possibly TRBD1 (6 bases). The ends were cut back, 6 bases at V and 10 bases at J, with 16 bases in the middle. This CDR3 comprises 13 residues. CDR3 loop: CASSSAGAREQFF. The CDR3 DNA sequence: TGTGCCAGCAGCTCCGCAGGGGCAAGGGAGCAGTTCTTC.

The sample holds many counts of this clonotype. The rearrangement uses TRBV7-2 and TRBJ1-1; a weak D match, TRBD1 (5 bases). The CDR3 is made up of 14 amino acids. CDR1 is SGHTA, CDR2 FQGNSA, per germline. V gave up 5 bases and J gave up 5 bases, with 15 bases separating them. The CDR3 protein is CASSTMRPGTEAFF. The DNA for the CDR3 is TGTGCCAGCAGCACTATGAGACCAGGGACTGAAGCTTTCTTT.

This clonotype was seen repeatedly, ten times or more. This rearrangement joins TRBV28 to TRBJ1-4; 11 bases fit TRBD1. The CDR3 contains 14 residues. V trimming: 9 bases; J trimming: 5 bases; junction bases outside the gene matches: 5. Germline V gene sequence: CDR1 MDHEN, CDR2 SYDVKM. The CDR3 bases are TGTGCCAGTTTGGGGACAGGGGGAAATGAAAAACTGTTTTTT. Its protein product is CASLGTGGNEKLFF. The full variable domain, completed using reference TRBV28 and TRBJ1-4, is DVKVTQSSRYLVKRTGEKVFLECVQDMDHENMFWYRQDPGLGLRLIYFSYDVKMKEKGDIPEGYSVSREKKERFSLILESASTNQTSMYLCASLGTGGNEKLFFGSGTQLSVL.

This clonotype was observed a few times. A much bigger clone sits one base away, suggesting this may be a read error. The chain recombines TRBV28 with TRBJ2-5, with 8 bases that match TRBD1. This CDR3 is 15 amino acids long. V trimming: 6 bases; J trimming: 5 bases; junction bases outside the gene matches: 11. Germline V gives CDR1 MDHEN, CDR2 SYDVKM. CDR3 nucleotides: TGTGCCAGCAGCCCACCCTCAGGGGGCGGTGAGACCCAGTACTTC. Translated, it gives CASSPPSGGGETQYF.

This chain connects TRBV7-8 to TRBJ2-2; 10 bases are a match to TRBD1. CDR1 SGHVS and CDR2 FQNEAQ come from the germline V gene. CDR3 length equals 17 residues. With V trimmed by 5 bases and J by 2 bases, 8 bases remained unmatched. The CDR3 DNA follows: TGTGCCAGCAGCCTGCATAAGACAGGGGGCAACACCGGGGAGCTGTTTTTT. Translating gives CASSLHKTGGNTGELFF.

This clonotype was picked up many times. The genes are TRBV20-1 and TRBJ1-5; 9 bases are shared with TRBD1. The CDR3 totals 14 residues. Germline V gives CDR1 DFQATT, CDR2 SNEGSKA (reference sequence). V lost 3 bases to trimming and J lost 7 bases; unmatched junction nucleotides: 7. The CDR3 coding sequence is TGCAGTGCTAGGGCACAGGGGGCCGAACAGCCCCAGCATTTT. It encodes CSARAQGAEQPQHF.